What follows are 31 T cell receptor beta chains derived from one specimen sequenced in a study of blood T cell repertoires in COVID-19. Profiled with immunoSEQ multiplex PCR; TCRdb holds only in-frame clones, not every one. The sample holds a few hundred thousand clones, more than 75% seen once. Sequenced sample: PBMCs or T cells enriched from blood (not recorded which). The receptor set was obtained from a man aged 30 to 45 who had recovered from COVID-19.

The CDR3 DNA is TGCGCCAGCAGCGGCGGACAAACCGGGGAGCTGTTTTTT. Translated, it gives CASSGGQTGELFF. This chain connects TRBV5-1 to TRBJ2-2; TRBD1 is a possible D gene (5 bases). The CDR3 is made up of 13 amino acids. The V gene lost 4 bases and the J gene lost 5 bases, with 9 bases spanning the gap. Germline lookup yields CDR1 SGHRS and CDR2 YFSETQ.

The chain links TRBV28 to TRBJ1-1; possible D gene TRBD1, 6 bases. Germline V gene sequence: CDR1 MDHEN, CDR2 SYDVKM. The V gene lost 8 bases and the J gene lost 0 bases, with 10 bases spanning the gap. The CDR3 is made up of 13 amino acids. The CDR3: CASETGMNTEAFF. As DNA, the CDR3 is TGTGCCAGCGAGACAGGAATGAACACTGAAGCTTTCTTT.

CDR3 in amino acids: CASSLSGQPQHF. The CDR3 nucleotides are TGTGCCAGCAGTTTAAGCGGGCAGCCCCAGCATTTT. This sequence joins TRBV12-3 or TRBV12-4 and TRBJ1-5, with D unresolved. Trimming left V 2 bases short and J 7 bases short, with 6 bases between. The CDR3 is made up of 12 amino acids.

The chain links TRBV19 to TRBJ1-6; 10 bases are shared with TRBD1. This CDR3 spans 15 amino acids. The trim removed 6 bases at V and 9 bases at J, leaving 8 bases unmatched. Germline V gene sequence: CDR1 LNHDA, CDR2 SQIVND (reference sequence). The CDR3: CASRFPGQGISPLHF. The DNA of the CDR3 is TGTGCCAGTAGATTCCCGGGACAGGGGATTTCACCCCTCCACTTT. The full variable domain, its missing parts supplied by reference TRBV19 and TRBJ1-6, is DGGITQSPKYLFRKEGQNVTLSCEQNLNHDAMYWYRQDPGQGLRLIYYSQIVNDFQKGDIAEGYSVSREKKESFPLTVTSAQKNPTAFYLCASRFPGQGISPLHFGNGTRLTVT.

J is TRBJ1-2 and V is TRBV9; D gene unclear. Germline assignment: CDR1 SGDLS and CDR2 YYNGEE. Trimming pared 0 bases from V and 5 bases from J, leaving 17 bases between. The CDR3 contains 16 residues. In nucleotides, the CDR3 is TGTGCCAGCAGCGTAGGTAGCAAAACCCCGCTTTATGGCTACACCTTC. As protein: CASSVGSKTPLYGYTF.

Concerning this clone itself: Other DNA sequences of this sample code for an identical CDR3. This sequence joins TRBV6-5 and TRBJ2-7, with D perhaps TRBD1 (6 bases). CDR3 size: 14 residues. V was shortened by 2 bases and J by 2 bases, with 10 bases between the two germline ends. CDR1 MNHEY and CDR2 SVGAGI come from the germline V gene. CDR3: CASSYGQGPYEQYF. The DNA for the CDR3 is TGTGCCAGCAGTTACGGGCAGGGGCCCTACGAGCAGTACTTC.

This rearrangement joins TRBV13 to TRBJ2-2, with 7 bases that match TRBD1. The CDR3 is 15 residues long. In germline, CDR1 is PRHDT, CDR2 FYEKMQ (reference sequence). Losses at the gene ends were 5 bases for V and 5 bases for J; bases not matched to a gene: 8. The CDR3 DNA follows: TGTGCCAGCAGCGCCGGGACAGAATATACCGGGGAGCTGTTTTTT. This codes for CASSAGTEYTGELFF.

The chain uses TRBV6-6 and TRBJ1-6, with D possibly TRBD1 on 6 matching bases. This CDR3 contains 14 residues. Germline values: CDR1 MNHNY, CDR2 SVGAGI (reference sequence). Trimming took off 8 bases at V and 9 bases at J, with 17 bases between the two ends. CDR3 sequence: CASGGASPGSPLHF. CDR3 DNA: TGTGCCAGCGGGGGCGCGTCGCCAGGTTCACCCCTCCACTTT.

The V gene is TRBV5-5, the J gene TRBJ1-6; 7 bases fit TRBD1. The CDR3 totals 15 residues. Germline V CDR1 and CDR2: SGHKS, YYEKEE (reference sequence). V was clipped by 0 bases and J by 9 bases; unmatched bases: 6. DNA of the CDR3: TGTGCCAGCAGCTTGGGACAGGGACAGAGTTCACCCCTCCACTTT. This sequence encodes CASSLGQGQSSPLHF.

The V and J genes are TRBV3-1 (or the pseudogene TRBV3-2) and TRBJ2-7; D is possibly TRBD2 (6 bases). This CDR3 region has 13 residues. Germline assignment: CDR1 LGHDT and CDR2 YNNKEL (reference sequence). Trimming pared 1 base from V and 4 bases from J, leaving 8 bases between. The CDR3 reads CASSQVAEYEQYF. CDR3 coding DNA: TGTGCCAGCAGCCAAGTAGCGGAATACGAGCAGTACTTC.

Turning to this clone: At the DNA level, this CDR3 is encoded by other sequences in the same sample as well. The gene calls are TRBV5-1 and TRBJ1-4, with 9 bases identical to TRBD1. V shed 4 bases, J shed 4 bases, and the junction held 5 bases outside the gene matches. The germline CDR1 and CDR2 sequences are SGHRS and YFSETQ. This CDR3 has 15 amino acids. CDR3 loop: CASSLPGQGNEKLFF. CDR3 in DNA: TGCGCCAGCAGCCTTCCGGGACAGGGTAATGAAAAACTGTTTTTT.

CDR3 protein: CASSEVSGPSNQPQHF. CDR3 nucleotides: TGTGCCAGCAGTGAAGTGAGCGGACCAAGCAATCAGCCCCAGCATTTT. The V call is TRBV6-1, the J call TRBJ1-5; D not resolved. V shed 1 base and J shed 1 base, with 11 bases lying between them. The germline CDR1 and CDR2 sequences are MNHNS and SASEGT. The CDR3 runs to 16 residues.

V gene TRBV14 combines with J gene TRBJ1-1, with no clear D. Trimming pared 1 base from V and 4 bases from J, leaving 13 bases between. The CDR3 length is 15 residues. Germline assignment: CDR1 SGHDN and CDR2 FVKESK. CDR3 sequence: CASSQAGWGGTEAFF. The CDR3 nucleotides are TGTGCCAGCAGCCAAGCTGGCTGGGGAGGCACTGAAGCTTTCTTT.

The genes are TRBV15 and TRBJ1-1, with 9 nucleotides matching TRBD1. Germline CDR1 LNHNV, CDR2 YYDKDF (reference sequence). CDR3 size: 16 residues. With 1 base clipped from V and 6 bases from J, the junction kept 9 bases outside the gene matches. The CDR3 loop is CATSRGGGTGWSEAFF. In DNA, the CDR3 is TGTGCCACCAGCAGAGGGGGAGGGACAGGGTGGTCTGAAGCTTTCTTT.

This clone was seen only once. This chain joins TRBV5-1 and TRBJ2-5, with D possibly matching TRBD1 (6 bases). Germline values: CDR1 SGHRS, CDR2 YFSETQ. The CDR3 length is 15 residues. V lost 2 bases, J lost 5 bases, and 16 bases lay in between. DNA for the CDR3: TGCGCCAGCAGCTTAACAGGGAGCTCTGGGGAGACCCAGTACTTC. Protein sequence: CASSLTGSSGETQYF.

The V gene is TRBV5-1, the J gene TRBJ1-1; no firm D call. Germline V gives CDR1 SGHRS, CDR2 YFSETQ. The CDR3 consists of 13 residues. Trimming cost V 2 bases and J 7 bases, with 12 bases left between them. The CDR3 bases are TGCGCCAGCAGCTTTGCCGAGGGTATTGAAGCTTTCTTT. Translating gives CASSFAEGIEAFF. The whole variable domain, remainder taken from reference TRBV5-1 and TRBJ1-1, is KAGVTQTPRYLIKTRGQQVTLSCSPISGHRSVSWYQQTPGQGLQFLFEYFSETQRNKGNFPGRFSGRQFSNSRSEMNVSTLELGDSALYLCASSFAEGIEAFFGQGTRLTVV.

The chain uses TRBV7-6 and TRBJ1-2; D gene unclear. V lost 1 base and J lost 4, with 13 bases in between. The CDR3 consists of 15 residues. Germline V lookup: CDR1 SGHVS, CDR2 FNYEAQ. The CDR3 sequence is CASSLEETRGYGYTF. DNA for the CDR3: TGTGCCAGCAGCTTAGAAGAGACCCGGGGCTATGGCTACACCTTC.

The genes are TRBV19 and TRBJ1-2; 7 bases are shared with TRBD1. Per the germline V gene, CDR1 is LNHDA and CDR2 is SQIVND (reference sequence). V dropped 6 bases and J dropped 3; count of bases not matched to a gene: 13. The CDR3 contains 16 residues. The chain's CDR3 is CASSSYRGKKDYGYTF. Written as DNA, the CDR3 is TGTGCCAGTAGCTCTTACAGGGGTAAAAAGGACTATGGCTACACCTTC.

The J gene is TRBJ2-3, the V gene TRBV27; 12 nucleotides match TRBD2. Germline V gene sequence: CDR1 MNHEY, CDR2 SMNVEV (reference sequence). Germline trimming cut 5 bases from V and 4 bases from J; bases unmatched to any gene: 7. This CDR3 region has 16 residues. The CDR3 region is CASSPRTSGVSDTQYF. CDR3 nucleotides: TGTGCCAGCAGTCCAAGGACTAGCGGGGTCTCAGATACGCAGTATTTT.

This chain uses TRBV10-3 with TRBJ2-7; the match to TRBD1 covers 11 bases. With 10 bases clipped from V and 4 bases from J, the junction kept 6 bases outside the gene matches. Per the germline V gene, CDR1 is ENHRY and CDR2 is SYGVKD. This CDR3 spans 13 amino acids. The CDR3 loop is CATRTGGLYEQYF. DNA of the CDR3: TGTGCCACCAGGACAGGGGGCTTATACGAGCAGTACTTC.

The sample holds one count of this clone. This chain links TRBV5-1 with TRBJ2-7, with D perhaps TRBD1 (6 bases). CDR1 and CDR2 (germline): SGHRS, YFSETQ. The CDR3 spans 14 residues. Trimming pared 4 bases from V and 4 bases from J, leaving 15 bases between. The CDR3 sequence is CASSVYPDSYEQYF. Here the CDR3 DNA reads TGCGCCAGCAGCGTGTATCCGGACAGTTACGAGCAGTACTTC.

The chain carries TRBV19 and TRBJ2-2; 9 bases line up with TRBD1. CDR1 and CDR2 (germline): LNHDA, SQIVND (reference sequence). CDR3 size: 14 residues. After removal of 8 bases from V and 1 base from J, the junction contained 2 bases not matched to a gene. Written as DNA, the CDR3 is TGTGCCAGTGGGGACAGGGTGAACACCGGGGAGCTGTTTTTT. It is translated as CASGDRVNTGELFF.

The chain is built from TRBV11-2 and TRBJ1-2; 8 nucleotides align to TRBD1. CDR1 and CDR2 (germline): SGHAT, FQNNGV. V was clipped by 1 base and J by 5 bases; unmatched bases: 15. The CDR3 is 18 residues long. Written as DNA, the CDR3 is TGTGCCAGCAGCTTAGCTTCCAGTAGAGGACAGGGCTATTATGGCTACACCTTC. Protein product: CASSLASSRGQGYYGYTF.

The chain links TRBV6-5 to TRBJ2-7, with TRBD1 identical over 9 bases. V gave up 6 bases and J gave up 3 bases; unmatched junction bases: 3. Germline V gene data show CDR1 as MNHEY and CDR2 as SVGAGI. This CDR3 region has 13 residues. This CDR3 reads CASSGQGYYEQYF. The CDR3, as DNA: TGTGCCAGCAGCGGACAGGGGTACTACGAGCAGTACTTC.

V gene TRBV9 combines with J gene TRBJ2-7; weak D call: TRBD1 (6 bases). The CDR3 extends over 15 amino acids. V was shortened by 3 bases and J by 4 bases, with 17 bases between the two germline ends. The germline CDR1 and CDR2 sequences are SGDLS and YYNGEE. This CDR3 is CASSGGQTGRYEQYF. The CDR3 DNA is TGTGCCAGCAGCGGTGGACAGACCGGCCGATACGAGCAGTACTTC.

V gene TRBV15 combines with J gene TRBJ1-2, with 7 bases aligning to TRBD1. Per the germline V gene, CDR1 is LNHNV and CDR2 is YYDKDF (reference sequence). The trim removed 3 bases at V and 8 bases at J, leaving 9 bases unmatched. The CDR3 spans 14 residues. The CDR3 loop is CATSSLRDRGGYTF. The DNA of the CDR3 is TGTGCCACCAGCAGTCTCCGGGACAGAGGGGGCTACACCTTC.

This chain joins TRBV4-2 and TRBJ2-3; 11 nucleotides line up with TRBD2. Germline V gene data show CDR1 as LGHNA and CDR2 as YNFKEQ. V lost 1 base to trimming and J lost 4 bases; unmatched junction nucleotides: 10. The CDR3 sequence is 18 residues long. DNA of the CDR3: TGTGCCAGCAGCCAAGTTGGGGATAGCGGGGGGGCCGCAGATACGCAGTATTTT. Translating gives CASSQVGDSGGAADTQYF.

The gene calls are TRBV5-6 and TRBJ2-7; a possible D gene is TRBD1 (6 bases). There are 14 residues in the CDR3. Per germline, CDR1 SGHDT and CDR2 YYEEEE. V lost 7 bases and J lost 1, with 15 bases in between. The CDR3 spells CASWGNRASYEQYF. For the CDR3, the DNA is TGTGCCAGCTGGGGGAACAGGGCGTCCTACGAGCAGTACTTC. Drawing the rest from reference TRBV5-6 and TRBJ2-7, the complete variable domain is DAGVTQSPTHLIKTRGQQVTLRCSPKSGHDTVSWYQQALGQGPQFIFQYYEEEERQRGNFPDRFSGHQFPNYSSELNVNALLLGDSALYLCASWGNRASYEQYFGPGTRLTVT.

The sample holds a few counts of this clone. The chain couples TRBV4-1 to TRBJ1-1; D is possibly TRBD1 (5 bases). The CDR3 runs to 15 residues. Trimming pared 0 bases from V and 0 bases from J, leaving 8 bases between. Germline lookup yields CDR1 MGHRA and CDR2 YSYEKL. The CDR3 DNA is TGCGCCAGCAGCCAAGAGCCGGGGGTGAACACTGAAGCTTTCTTT. Its protein product is CASSQEPGVNTEAFF.

The chain employs TRBV5-1 and TRBJ1-5, with 7 bases fitting TRBD1. CDR3 length: 14 amino acids. The V segment lost 2 bases and the J segment 4 bases; nucleotides outside the gene matches: 3. Germline assignment: CDR1 SGHRS and CDR2 YFSETQ. CDR3 sequence reads: CASSLDRDNQPQHF. The CDR3 DNA reads TGCGCCAGCAGCTTAGACAGGGATAATCAGCCCCAGCATTTT.

The chain carries TRBV10-1 and TRBJ1-5; D unclear. CDR1 WNHNN and CDR2 SYGVQD come from the germline V gene (reference sequence). The CDR3 contains 11 residues. The V gene lost 10 bases and the J gene lost 13 bases, with 17 bases spanning the gap. The chain's CDR3 is CATSTSEGQHF. In nucleotides, the CDR3 is TGCGCCACCAGCACTTCGGAGGGACAGCATTTT.